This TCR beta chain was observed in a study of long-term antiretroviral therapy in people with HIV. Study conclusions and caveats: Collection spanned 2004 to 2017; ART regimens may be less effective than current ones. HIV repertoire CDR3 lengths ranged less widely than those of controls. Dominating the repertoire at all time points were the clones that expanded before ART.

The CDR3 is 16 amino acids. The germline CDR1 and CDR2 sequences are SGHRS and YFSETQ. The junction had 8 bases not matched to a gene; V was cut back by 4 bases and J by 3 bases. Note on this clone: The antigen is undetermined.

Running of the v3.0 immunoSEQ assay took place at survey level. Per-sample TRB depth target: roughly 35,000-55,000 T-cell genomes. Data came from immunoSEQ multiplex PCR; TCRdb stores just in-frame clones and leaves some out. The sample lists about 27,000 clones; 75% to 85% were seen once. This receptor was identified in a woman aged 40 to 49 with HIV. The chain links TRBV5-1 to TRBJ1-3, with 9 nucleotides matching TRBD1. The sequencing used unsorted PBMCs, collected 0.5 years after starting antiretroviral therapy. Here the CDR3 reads CASSPTGGAGGNTIYF. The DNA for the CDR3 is TGCGCCAGCAGCCCCACAGGGGGCGCAGGTGGAAACACCATATATTTT.